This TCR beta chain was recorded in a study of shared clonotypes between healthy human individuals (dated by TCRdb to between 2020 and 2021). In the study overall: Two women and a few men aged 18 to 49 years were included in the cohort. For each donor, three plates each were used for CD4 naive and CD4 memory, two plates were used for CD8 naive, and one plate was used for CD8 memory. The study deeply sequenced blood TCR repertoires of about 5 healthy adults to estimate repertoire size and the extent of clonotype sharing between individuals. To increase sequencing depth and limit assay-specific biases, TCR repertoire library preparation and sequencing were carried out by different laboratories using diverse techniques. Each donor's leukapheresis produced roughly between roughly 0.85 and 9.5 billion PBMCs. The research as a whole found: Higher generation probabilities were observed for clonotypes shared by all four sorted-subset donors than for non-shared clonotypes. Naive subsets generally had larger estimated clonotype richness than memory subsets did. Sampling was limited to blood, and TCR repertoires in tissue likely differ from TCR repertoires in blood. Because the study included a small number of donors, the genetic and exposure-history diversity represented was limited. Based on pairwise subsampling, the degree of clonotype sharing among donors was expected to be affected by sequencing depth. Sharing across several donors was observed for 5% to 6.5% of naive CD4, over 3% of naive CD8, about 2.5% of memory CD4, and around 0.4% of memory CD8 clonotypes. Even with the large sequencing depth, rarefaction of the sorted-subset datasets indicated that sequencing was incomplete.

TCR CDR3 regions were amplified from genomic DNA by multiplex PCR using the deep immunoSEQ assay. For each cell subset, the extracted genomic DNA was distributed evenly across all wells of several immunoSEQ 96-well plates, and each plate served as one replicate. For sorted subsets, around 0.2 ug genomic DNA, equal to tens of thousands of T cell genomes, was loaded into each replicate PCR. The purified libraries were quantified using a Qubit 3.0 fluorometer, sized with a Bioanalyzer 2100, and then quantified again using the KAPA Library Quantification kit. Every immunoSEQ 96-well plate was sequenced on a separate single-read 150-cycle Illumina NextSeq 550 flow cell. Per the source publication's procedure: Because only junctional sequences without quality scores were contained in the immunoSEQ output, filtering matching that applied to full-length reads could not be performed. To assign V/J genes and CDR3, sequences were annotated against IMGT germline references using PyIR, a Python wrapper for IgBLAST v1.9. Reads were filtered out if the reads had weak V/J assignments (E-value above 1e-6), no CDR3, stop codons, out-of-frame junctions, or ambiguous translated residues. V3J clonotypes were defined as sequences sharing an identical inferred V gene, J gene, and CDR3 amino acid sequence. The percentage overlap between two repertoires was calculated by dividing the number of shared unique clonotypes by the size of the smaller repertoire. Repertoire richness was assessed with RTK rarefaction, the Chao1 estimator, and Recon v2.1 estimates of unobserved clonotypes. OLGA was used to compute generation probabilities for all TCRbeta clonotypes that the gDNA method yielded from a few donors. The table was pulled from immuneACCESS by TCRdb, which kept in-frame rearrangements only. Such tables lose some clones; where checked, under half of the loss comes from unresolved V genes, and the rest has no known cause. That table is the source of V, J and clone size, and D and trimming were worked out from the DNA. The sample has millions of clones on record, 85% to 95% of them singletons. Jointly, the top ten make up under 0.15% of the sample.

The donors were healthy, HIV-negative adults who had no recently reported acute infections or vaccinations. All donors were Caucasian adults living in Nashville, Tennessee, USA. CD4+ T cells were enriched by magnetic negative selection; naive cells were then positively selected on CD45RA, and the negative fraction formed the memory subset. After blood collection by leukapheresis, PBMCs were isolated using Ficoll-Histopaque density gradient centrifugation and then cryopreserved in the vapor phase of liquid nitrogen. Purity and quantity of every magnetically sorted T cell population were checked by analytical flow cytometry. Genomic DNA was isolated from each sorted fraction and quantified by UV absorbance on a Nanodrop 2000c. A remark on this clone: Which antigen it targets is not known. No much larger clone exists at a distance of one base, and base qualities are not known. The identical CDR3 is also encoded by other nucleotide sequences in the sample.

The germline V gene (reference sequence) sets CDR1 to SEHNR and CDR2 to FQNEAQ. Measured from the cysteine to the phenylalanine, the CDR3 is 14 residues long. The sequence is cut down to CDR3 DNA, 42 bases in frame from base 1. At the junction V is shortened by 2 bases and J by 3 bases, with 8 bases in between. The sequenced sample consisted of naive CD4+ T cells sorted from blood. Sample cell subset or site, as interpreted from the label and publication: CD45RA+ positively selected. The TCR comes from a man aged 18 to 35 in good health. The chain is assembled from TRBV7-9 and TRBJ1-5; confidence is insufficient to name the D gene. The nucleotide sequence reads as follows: TGTGCCAGCAGCTTAAGTATCTCCAATCAGCCCCAGCATTTT. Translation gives CASSLSISNQPQHF.